The subject of this entry is one TCR beta chain. Its antigen is currently not known. One base away there is no much larger clone; base qualities are not given. Using the deep immunoSEQ assay, TCR CDR3 regions were amplified from genomic DNA by multiplex PCR. For each cell subset, the extracted genomic DNA was distributed evenly across all wells of several immunoSEQ 96-well plates, and each plate served as one replicate. For sorted subsets, each replicate PCR was loaded with approximately 190 ng genomic DNA, equivalent to 30,000 to 35,000 T cell genomes. Purified libraries were quantified with a Qubit 3.0 fluorometer, sized on a Bioanalyzer 2100, and re-quantified with the KAPA Library Quantification kit. Every immunoSEQ 96-well plate was sequenced on a dedicated single-read 150-cycle Illumina NextSeq 550 flow cell. Turning to the authors' computational methods: The immunoSEQ output contained only junctional sequences without quality scores, so filtering could not match that applied to full-length reads. To assign V/J genes and CDR3, sequences were annotated against IMGT germline references using PyIR, a Python wrapper for IgBLAST v1.9. Reads were removed for weak V/J assignments (E-value above 1e-6), missing CDR3, stop codons, out-of-frame junctions, or ambiguous translated residues. V3J clonotypes were defined as sequences sharing an identical inferred V gene, J gene, and CDR3 amino acid sequence. The percentage overlap between two repertoires was calculated by dividing the number of shared unique clonotypes by the size of the smaller repertoire. RTK rarefaction, the Chao1 estimator, and Recon v2.1 estimates of unobserved clonotypes were used to assess repertoire richness. For all TCRbeta clonotypes obtained by the gDNA method from a few donors, generation probabilities were computed with OLGA. What TCRdb holds here is the immuneACCESS table cut down to in-frame rearrangements. Part of the clones is not present; checked against another copy, under half of the missing clones reflect an unresolved V gene, and the others are unexplained. V, J and clone size reflect that table, while D and trimming were determined from the DNA. The sample table shows nearly 2 million clones, and 85% to 95% are seen once. The ten most abundant clones make up under 1.5% of the sample.

As encoded in the germline V gene, CDR1 is SNHLY while CDR2 is FYNNEI. From the cysteine up to the phenylalanine, the CDR3 has a length of 15 residues. The CDR3 DNA has 45 bases and is translated from base 1. Deletion took 6 bases off V and 4 bases off J, with a span of 17 bases between the germline ends. The entry originates in a study of shared clonotypes between healthy human individuals (dated by TCRdb to 2020 to 2022). Study-level background: The cohort included a few men and a couple of women between 18 and 49 years of age. For each donor, CD4 naive and CD4 memory were each run on three plates, CD8 naive on two plates, and CD8 memory on one plate. To estimate repertoire size and how much clonotypes are shared between individuals, the study performed deep sequencing of blood TCR repertoires from about 5 healthy adults. To increase sequencing depth and limit assay-specific biases, TCR repertoire library preparation and sequencing were carried out by different laboratories using diverse techniques. Per donor, leukapheresis produced somewhere between about 0.94 and 8.9 billion PBMCs. Beyond this particular receptor, the publication reports: About 5% of naive CD4, 3.5% of naive CD8, roughly 2.4% of memory CD4, and 0.4% of memory CD8 clonotypes were shared across several donors. Even with the large sequencing depth, rarefaction of the sorted-subset datasets indicated that sequencing was incomplete. Pairwise subsampling indicated that sequencing depth was expected to affect the degree of clonotype sharing among donors. Larger estimated clonotype richness was generally found for naive subsets than for memory subsets. Sampling was restricted to blood, and TCR repertoires in tissue are likely to differ from TCR repertoires in blood. Compared with non-shared clonotypes, the clonotypes found in all four sorted-subset donors had higher generation probabilities. Because the study included only a small number of donors, the genetic and exposure-history diversity represented was limited.

CD8 naive samples were obtained by positive selection for CCR7 among CD45RO-negative cells, yielding a CD45RA+CCR7+ population from which TemRA cells were excluded. Donors were healthy HIV-negative adults with no recently reported acute infections or vaccinations. Every donor was a Caucasian adult living in Nashville, Tennessee, USA. Blood was collected by leukapheresis, and PBMCs were isolated by Ficoll-Histopaque density gradient centrifugation and then cryopreserved in liquid nitrogen vapor phase. Purity and quantity of every magnetically sorted T cell population were checked by analytical flow cytometry. Genomic DNA was isolated from each sorted fraction and quantified by UV absorbance on a Nanodrop 2000c.

Material for sequencing was naive CD8+ T cells sorted from blood. What this sample's cell subset or site label stands for: CD45RA+CCR7+. This receptor was identified in a man younger than 35 in good health. The sequence is built from TRBV2 and TRBJ2-3, with a tentative D gene TRBD2 over 7 matching bases. The nucleotide sequence reads TGTGCCAGCAGCGCTACAGGGAGGGTACCAGATACGCAGTATTTT. Translated, it reads CASSATGRVPDTQYF.